A single TCR beta chain is shown here with its context. The V and J ends lost 5 bases and 3 bases respectively, with 11 bases between them. The CDR3 loop spans 14 amino acids. Germline V lookup: CDR1 SGHTA, CDR2 FQGNSA. The sample originates from a study of blood T cell repertoires in COVID-19. Clones were read by immunoSEQ multiplex PCR, and TCRdb kept only the in-frame ones, dropping some. The sample carries 90,000 to 120,000 clones, about 79% recorded once. This sequence was found in a woman of 80 years or more with active or convalescent COVID-19. This chain connects TRBV7-2 to TRBJ2-1, with a tentative D call TRBD2 (6 bases). The sample was peripheral blood. As DNA, the CDR3 is TGTGCCAGCAGCGTGGGGACTTACTACAATGAGCAGTTCTTC. Its translation is CASSVGTYYNEQFF.